The TCR beta chain under discussion was sequenced for a study of OX40 agonist ivuxolimab in advanced cancers. Study-wide context: Ivuxolimab was a fully human IgG2 agonistic monoclonal antibody targeting the costimulatory receptor OX40 (CD134). The point of sequencing TCRbeta in the periphery was to test whether ivuxolimab changed TCR sequence diversity and drove clonal T-cell expansion. Intravenous ivuxolimab was administered to patients every 2 weeks at six dose levels: 0.01, 0.1, 0.3, 1.5, 3 and 10 mg/kg. The paper reports the monotherapy dose-escalation portion (N ≈ 50 patients) of the phase I ivuxolimab trial. Of the 50 to 55 dose-escalation patients, hepatocellular carcinoma was present in about 20, melanoma in about 15, renal cell carcinoma in 9 and head and neck cancer in 9. Partial responses occurred in three dose-escalation patients, of whom one had hepatocellular carcinoma and two had cutaneous melanoma. Patients were allowed to have had prior anti-PD-1, anti-PD-L1 or anti-CTLA-4 therapy, and around 40% of the dose-escalation patients had previously received checkpoint inhibitors. In the dose-escalation cohort, more than 75% of patients were male, and the mean age was approximately 55 years, with a range of about 20 to 90.

For sequencing of the TCRbeta CDR3 region, genomic DNA was extracted from the sorted cells. The immunoSEQ Assay was used for sequencing of TCRbeta CDR3 regions. TCRdb mirrors the immuneACCESS table, restricted to in-frame sequences. Some clones are absent from its copies; in checked studies, under half trace to an unresolved V gene, and the reason for the others is unknown. Present in this sample are about 61,000 clones, roughly 87% of which were seen just once. The ten top clones hold roughly 3.4% of the sample. V is clipped by 6 bases and J by 3 bases, and the sequence between their germline boundaries is 17 bases long. According to the germline V gene, CDR1 reads SGHTA and CDR2 reads FQGTGA. Including cysteine and phenylalanine, the CDR3 has 15 amino acids. Just CDR3 DNA is preserved here, 45 bases in frame from base 1. General findings and caveats noted by the study authors: At doses of 0.1 to 3.0 mg/kg, clonal expansion of both CD4+ and CD8+ T cells in blood was seen between baseline and week 6. After ivuxolimab, expanded clones were on average more numerous among CD8+ T cells than among CD4+ T cells. The antigen specificity of the peripheral T cells that underwent clonal expansion was not determined. Low levels of normalized T-cell clonal expansion were also seen in some patients who did not respond. Partial responders in the 0.1-3.0 mg/kg groups had among the lowest normalized peripheral clonal expansion, especially among CD8+ T cells.

The trial excluded patients who had a history of autoimmune disease or who were on systemic immunosuppression. In every dose cohort, peripheral blood was drawn for TCR sequencing at baseline, cycle 4 day 1, and cycle 7 day 1. The samples were drawn from a first-in-human, open-label, multicenter phase I dose-escalation trial of ivuxolimab. The trial enrolled adults with locally advanced or metastatic head and neck squamous cell, hepatocellular, melanoma or renal cell carcinoma. Before TCR sequencing, CD4+ T cells and CD8+ T cells were sorted from peripheral blood as separate populations. As to this clone: This receptor's antigen is unknown. There are no base qualities to consult, and no much larger clone falls within one base.

The rearrangement combines TRBV7-3 with TRBJ1-1; the best D guess is TRBD1, with 5 bases matching. The TCR was taken from an adult with an advanced solid tumor such as melanoma, head and neck, liver or kidney cancer. The sample was CD4+ or CD8+ T cells sorted from blood, taken in a trial of the OX40 agonist ivuxolimab. The CDR3 reads CASRLHLGVDTEAFF. The nucleotides read TGTGCCAGCAGGTTGCACCTGGGGGTTGACACTGAAGCTTTCTTT.